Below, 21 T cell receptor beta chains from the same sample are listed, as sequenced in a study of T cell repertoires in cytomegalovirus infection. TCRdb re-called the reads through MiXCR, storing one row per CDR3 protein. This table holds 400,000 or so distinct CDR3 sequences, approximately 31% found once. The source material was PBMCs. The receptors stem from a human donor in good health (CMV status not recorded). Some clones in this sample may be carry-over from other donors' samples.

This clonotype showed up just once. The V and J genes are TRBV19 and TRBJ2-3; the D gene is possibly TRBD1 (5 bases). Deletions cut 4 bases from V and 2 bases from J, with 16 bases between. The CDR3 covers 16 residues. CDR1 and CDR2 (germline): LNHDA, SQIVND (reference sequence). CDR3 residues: CASSTPDGQITDTQYF. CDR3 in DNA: TGTGCCAGTAGTACCCCCGACGGACAAATCACAGATACGCAGTATTTT.

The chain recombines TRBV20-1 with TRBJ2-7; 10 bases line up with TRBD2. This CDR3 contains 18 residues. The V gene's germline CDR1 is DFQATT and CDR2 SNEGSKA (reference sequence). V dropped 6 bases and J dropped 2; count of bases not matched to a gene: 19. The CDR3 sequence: CSAQDRILLAGQTYEQYF. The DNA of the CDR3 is TGCAGTGCCCAAGACCGAATTCTACTAGCGGGGCAGACCTACGAGCAGTACTTC.

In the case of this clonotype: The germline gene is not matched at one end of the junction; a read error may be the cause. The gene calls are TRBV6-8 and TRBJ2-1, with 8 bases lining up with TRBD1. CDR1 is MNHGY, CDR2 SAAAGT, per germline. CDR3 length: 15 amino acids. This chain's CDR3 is CASSPDRGSYKEQFF. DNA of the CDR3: TGTGCCAGCAGTCCTGACAGGGGCTCCTACAAGGAGCAGTTCTTC.

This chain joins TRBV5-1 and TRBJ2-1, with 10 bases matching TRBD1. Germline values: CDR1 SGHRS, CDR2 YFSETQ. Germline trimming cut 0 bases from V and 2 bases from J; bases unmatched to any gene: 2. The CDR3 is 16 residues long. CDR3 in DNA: TGCGCCAGCAGCTTGGCGACAGGGGGCCCCTACAATGAGCAGTTCTTC. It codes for CASSLATGGPYNEQFF.

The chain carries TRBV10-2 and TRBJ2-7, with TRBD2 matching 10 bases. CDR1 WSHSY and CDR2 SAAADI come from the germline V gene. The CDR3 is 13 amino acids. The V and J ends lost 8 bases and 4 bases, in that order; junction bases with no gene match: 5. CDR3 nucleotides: TGCGCCAGCGGACCGGGACTAGCGTACGAGCAGTACTTC. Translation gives CASGPGLAYEQYF.

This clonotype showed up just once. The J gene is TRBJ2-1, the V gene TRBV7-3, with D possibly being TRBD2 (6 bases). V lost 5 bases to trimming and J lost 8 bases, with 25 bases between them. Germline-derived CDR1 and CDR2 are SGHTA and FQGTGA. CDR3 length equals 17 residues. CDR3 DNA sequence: TGTGCCAGCAGCCGAGCCTCCGGGGCCGGTGGAGGGGATGAGCAGTTCTTC. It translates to CASSRASGAGGGDEQFF.

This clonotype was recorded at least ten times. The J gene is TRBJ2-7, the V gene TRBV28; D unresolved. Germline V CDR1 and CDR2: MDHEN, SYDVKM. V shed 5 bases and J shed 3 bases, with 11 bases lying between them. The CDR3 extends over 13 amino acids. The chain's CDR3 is CASSTRGGYEQYF. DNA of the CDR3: TGTGCCAGCAGTACCCGCGGTGGCTACGAGCAGTACTTC. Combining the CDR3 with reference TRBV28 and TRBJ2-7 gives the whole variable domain DVKVTQSSRYLVKRTGEKVFLECVQDMDHENMFWYRQDPGLGLRLIYFSYDVKMKEKGDIPEGYSVSREKKERFSLILESASTNQTSMYLCASSTRGGYEQYFGPGTRLTVT.

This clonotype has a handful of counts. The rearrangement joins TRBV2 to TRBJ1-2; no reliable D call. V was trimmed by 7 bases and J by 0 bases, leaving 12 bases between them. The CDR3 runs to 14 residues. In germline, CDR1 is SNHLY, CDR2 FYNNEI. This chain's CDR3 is CASIRNNANYGYTF. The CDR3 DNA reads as TGTGCCAGCATCCGCAACAACGCTAACTATGGCTACACCTTC.

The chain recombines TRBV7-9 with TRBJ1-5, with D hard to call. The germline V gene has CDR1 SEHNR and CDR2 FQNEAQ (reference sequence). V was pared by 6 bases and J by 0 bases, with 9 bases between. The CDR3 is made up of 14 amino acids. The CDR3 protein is CASSQANSNQPQHF. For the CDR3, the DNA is TGTGCCAGCAGTCAGGCAAATAGCAATCAGCCCCAGCATTTT. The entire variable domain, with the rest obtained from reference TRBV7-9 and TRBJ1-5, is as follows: DTGVSQNPRHKITKRGQNVTFRCDPISEHNRLYWYRQTLGQGPEFLTYFQNEAQLEKSRLLSDRFSAERPKGSFSTLEIQRTEQGDSAMYLCASSQANSNQPQHFGDGTRLSIL.

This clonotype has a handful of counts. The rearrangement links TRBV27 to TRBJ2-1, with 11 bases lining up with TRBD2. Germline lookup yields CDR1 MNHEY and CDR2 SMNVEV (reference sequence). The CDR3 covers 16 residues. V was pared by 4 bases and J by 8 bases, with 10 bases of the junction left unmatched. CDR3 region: CASSSKTSGVRDEQFF. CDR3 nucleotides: TGTGCCAGCAGTTCCAAGACTAGCGGGGTACGGGATGAGCAGTTCTTC.

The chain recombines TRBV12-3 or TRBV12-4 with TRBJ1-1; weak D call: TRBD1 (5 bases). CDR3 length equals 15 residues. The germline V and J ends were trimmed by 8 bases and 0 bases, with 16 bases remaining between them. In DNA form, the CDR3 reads TGTGCCAGCTGTCCAGTCACAGGTTTGAACACTGAAGCTTTCTTT. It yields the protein CASCPVTGLNTEAFF.

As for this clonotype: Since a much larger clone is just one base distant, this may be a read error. The CDR3 is CASSLGVTGVQGEQFF. CDR3 nucleotide sequence: TGTGCCAGCAGCTTAGGTGTTACGGGGGTCCAGGGTGAGCAGTTCTTC. This chain connects TRBV7-2 to TRBJ2-1; the D gene is possibly TRBD2 (6 bases). The CDR3 sequence is 16 residues long. V lost 1 base, J lost 9 bases, and 19 bases lay in between. Germline V lookup: CDR1 SGHTA, CDR2 FQGNSA.

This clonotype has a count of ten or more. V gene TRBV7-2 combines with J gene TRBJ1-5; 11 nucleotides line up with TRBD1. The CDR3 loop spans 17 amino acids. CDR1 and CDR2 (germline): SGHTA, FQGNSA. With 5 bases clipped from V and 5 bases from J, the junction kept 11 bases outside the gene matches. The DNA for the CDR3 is TGTGCCAGCAGCCGAGGGACAGGGGGGTCAATCGATCAGCCCCAGCATTTT. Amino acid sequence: CASSRGTGGSIDQPQHF. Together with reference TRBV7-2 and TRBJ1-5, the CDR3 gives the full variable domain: GAGVSQSPSNKVTEKGKDVELRCDPISGHTALYWYRQSLGQGLEFLIYFQGNSAPDKSGLPSDRFSAERTGGSVSTLTIQRTQQEDSAVYLCASSRGTGGSIDQPQHFGDGTRLSIL.

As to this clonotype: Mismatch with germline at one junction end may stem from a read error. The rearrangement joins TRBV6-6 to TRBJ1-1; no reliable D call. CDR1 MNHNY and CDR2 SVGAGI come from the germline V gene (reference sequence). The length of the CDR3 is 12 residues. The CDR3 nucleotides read TGTGCCAGCAGTTACTCGAACACTGAAGCTTTATTT. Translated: CASSYSNTEALF.

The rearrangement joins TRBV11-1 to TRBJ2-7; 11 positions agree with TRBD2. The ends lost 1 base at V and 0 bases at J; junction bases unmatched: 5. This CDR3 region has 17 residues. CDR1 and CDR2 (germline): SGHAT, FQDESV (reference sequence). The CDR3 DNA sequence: TGTGCCAGCAGCTTAGGGGGGACTAGCGGTCTCTCCTACGAGCAGTACTTC. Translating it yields CASSLGGTSGLSYEQYF. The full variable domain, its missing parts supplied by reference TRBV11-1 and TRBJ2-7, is EAEVAQSPRYKITEKSQAVAFWCDPISGHATLYWYRQILGQGPELLVQFQDESVVDDSQLPKDRFSAERLKGVDSTLKIQPAELGDSAMYLCASSLGGTSGLSYEQYFGPGTRLTVT.

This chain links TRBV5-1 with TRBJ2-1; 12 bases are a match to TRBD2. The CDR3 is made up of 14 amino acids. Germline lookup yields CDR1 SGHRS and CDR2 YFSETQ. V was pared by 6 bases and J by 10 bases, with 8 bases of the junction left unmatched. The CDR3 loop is CASTPSGGGKEQFF. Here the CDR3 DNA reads TGCGCCAGCACCCCTAGCGGGGGGGGGAAGGAGCAGTTCTTC. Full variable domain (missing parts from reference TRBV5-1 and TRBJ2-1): KAGVTQTPRYLIKTRGQQVTLSCSPISGHRSVSWYQQTPGQGLQFLFEYFSETQRNKGNFPGRFSGRQFSNSRSEMNVSTLELGDSALYLCASTPSGGGKEQFFGPGTRLTVL.

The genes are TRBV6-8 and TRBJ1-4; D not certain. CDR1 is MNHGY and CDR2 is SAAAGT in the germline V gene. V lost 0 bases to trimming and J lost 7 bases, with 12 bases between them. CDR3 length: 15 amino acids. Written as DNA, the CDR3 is TGTGCCAGCAGTTACTCGTCCGGGAATGGTGAAAAACTGTTTTTT. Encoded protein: CASSYSSGNGEKLFF.

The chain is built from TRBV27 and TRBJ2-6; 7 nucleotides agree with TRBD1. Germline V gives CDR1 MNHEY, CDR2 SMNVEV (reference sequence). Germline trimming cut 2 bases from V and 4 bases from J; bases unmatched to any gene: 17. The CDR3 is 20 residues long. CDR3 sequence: CASSLRLKTGSVRGANVLTF. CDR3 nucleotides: TGTGCCAGCAGTTTACGACTTAAGACAGGGTCAGTGAGAGGGGCCAACGTCCTGACTTTC.

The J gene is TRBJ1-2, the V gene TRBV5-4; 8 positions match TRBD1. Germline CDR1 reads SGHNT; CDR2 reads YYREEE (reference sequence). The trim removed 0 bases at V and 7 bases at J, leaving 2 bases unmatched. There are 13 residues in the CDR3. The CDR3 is CASSLEGTGGYTF. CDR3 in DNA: TGTGCCAGCAGCTTGGAGGGGACAGGTGGCTACACCTTC.

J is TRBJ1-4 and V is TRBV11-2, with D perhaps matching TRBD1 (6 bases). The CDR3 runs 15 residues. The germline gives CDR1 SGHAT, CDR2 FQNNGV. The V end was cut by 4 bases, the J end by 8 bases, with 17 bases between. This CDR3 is CASSWRGGLNEKLFF. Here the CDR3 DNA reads TGTGCCAGCAGCTGGAGGGGGGGGCTAAACGAAAAACTGTTTTTT.

Here the CDR3 DNA reads TGTGCCTGGAGGGGCGGGCTAGCGGGGGTGGAGCTGTTTTTT. This translates into CAWRGGLAGVELFF. This chain connects TRBV30 to TRBJ2-2; TRBD2 matches 10 bases. The CDR3 runs to 14 residues. Unmatched junction bases numbered 8, after V lost 3 bases and J lost 10 bases. The germline CDR1 and CDR2 sequences are GTSNPN and SVGIG (reference sequence).